This T cell receptor (beta chain) comes out of a study of cytomegalovirus exposure and HLA in healthy donors. Study-level findings and limits: Whilst most TCR sequences proved rare, a subset of public TCRs occurred across many donors. The later analysis indicated that the majority of CMV-associated TCR beta chains appeared HLA-restricted.

This clone was picked up a small number of times. What it recognizes is unknown. The V end lost 0 bases, the J end lost 5 bases, and 12 bases lay between the germline ends. Germline-derived CDR1 and CDR2 are SGHRS and YFSETQ. This CDR3 has 14 residues. Researchers ran the PCR with 60 Vbeta and 13 Jbeta primers. Clones were sequenced by immunoSEQ multiplex PCR, and TCRdb holds only the in-frame ones, with some missing. Of 95,000 to 100,000 clones in the sample, around 77% are singletons; the top ten hold roughly 7.1%. The donors comprised healthy bone marrow donors. This clonotype was obtained from a female donor in good health and CMV-seronegative. The V and J genes are TRBV5-1 and TRBJ2-7, with TRBD1 as a possible D gene (6 bases). Specimen: PBMCs. The CDR3: CASSLAPSGDEQYF. CDR3 in DNA: TGCGCCAGCAGCTTGGCGCCTTCAGGGGACGAGCAGTACTTC.